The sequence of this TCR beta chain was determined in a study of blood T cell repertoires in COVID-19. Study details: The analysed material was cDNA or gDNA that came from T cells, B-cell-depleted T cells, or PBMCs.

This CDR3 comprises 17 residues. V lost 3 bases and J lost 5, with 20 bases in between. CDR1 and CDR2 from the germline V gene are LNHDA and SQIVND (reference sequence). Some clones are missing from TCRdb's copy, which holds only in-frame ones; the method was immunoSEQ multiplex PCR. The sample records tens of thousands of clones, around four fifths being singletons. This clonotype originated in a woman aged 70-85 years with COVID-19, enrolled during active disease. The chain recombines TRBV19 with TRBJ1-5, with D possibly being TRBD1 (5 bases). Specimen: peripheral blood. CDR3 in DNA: TGTGCCAGTAGTATGACCCCGTCGGGGGGGACCGATCAGCCCCAGCATTTT. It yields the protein CASSMTPSGGTDQPQHF.